The 21 T cell receptor beta chains given below trace back to one sample, sequenced in a study of a mutant IDH1 vaccine in newly diagnosed glioma. Described time point: week 35, safety follow-up. In the vaccine, a single dose held 300 ug of the mutant IDH1 20-mer peptide, along with topical imiquimod. Data came from immunoSEQ multiplex PCR; TCRdb stores just in-frame clones and leaves some out. The sample includes some 54,000 clones, around four fifths of them seen just once. No antigens are known for them. The source material was PBMCs, sampled from a glioma patient whose treatment included an IDH1 peptide vaccine. The origin of the receptors is a woman under 30 with glioma.

In this sample, this clone turned up once. The V and J genes are TRBV5-5 and TRBJ2-1, with D perhaps matching TRBD2 (6 bases). The CDR3 runs 15 residues. Germline CDR1 is SGHKS and CDR2 is YYEKEE (reference sequence). Trimming pared 0 bases from V and 8 bases from J, leaving 15 bases between. CDR3 bases: TGTGCCAGCAGCTTGGGGGGGGTTGCCTTGGATGAGCAGTTCTTC. This sequence encodes CASSLGGVALDEQFF.

The chain carries TRBV5-1 and TRBJ2-1; TRBD1 aligns across 9 bases. This CDR3 has 16 residues. Germline V gene data show CDR1 as SGHRS and CDR2 as YFSETQ. J was trimmed by 6 bases and V by 5 bases; bases with no gene match: 12. The CDR3 nucleotides are TGCGCCAGCAGGGTCGGGCGGGACAGGGTAGGCAATGAGCAGTTCTTC. Protein: CASRVGRDRVGNEQFF.

This chain joins TRBV15 and TRBJ2-7, with TRBD1 matching over 7 bases. CDR1 and CDR2 (germline): LNHNV, YYDKDF (reference sequence). This CDR3 contains 14 residues. J was trimmed by 2 bases and V by 2 bases; bases with no gene match: 3. DNA of the CDR3: TGTGCCACCAGCAGACCCGGGACAGCCTACGAGCAGTACTTC. Its translation: CATSRPGTAYEQYF.

This chain links TRBV5-1 with TRBJ2-5; 8 nucleotides match TRBD2. In germline, CDR1 is SGHRS, CDR2 YFSETQ. Unmatched junction bases numbered 9, after V lost 0 bases and J lost 5 bases. The length of the CDR3 is 16 residues. CDR3 DNA sequence: TGCGCCAGCAGCTTGGTTGGTAGCGGGGCCGGGGAGACCCAGTACTTC. Amino acid sequence: CASSLVGSGAGETQYF.

The DNA for the CDR3 is TGTGCCAGCAGTGAAGCCTACAGCTCCTACAATGAGCAGTTCTTC. This gives the protein CASSEAYSSYNEQFF. The V call is TRBV6-1, the J call TRBJ2-1; no reliable D call. Germline CDR1 is MNHNS and CDR2 is SASEGT. The CDR3 is 15 residues long. The V end was cut by 0 bases, the J end by 0 bases, with 6 bases between.

The V gene is TRBV29-1, the J gene TRBJ2-2; tentative D call: TRBD1 (5 bases). Trimming shortened V by 6 bases and J by 1 base, and 15 bases separated the two germline ends. The germline V gene encodes CDR1 SQVTM and CDR2 ANQGSEA. The length of the CDR3 is 15 residues. The CDR3 DNA reads as TGCAGCGTGGCCCGGCCGCAGGGGAACACCGGGGAGCTGTTTTTT. It is translated as CSVARPQGNTGELFF.

This clone was found a few times. V gene TRBV10-3 combines with J gene TRBJ1-1; perhaps TRBD1 as D (6 bases). The CDR3 is 15 residues long. Germline CDR1 is ENHRY and CDR2 is SYGVKD. The V and J ends lost 6 bases and 1 base respectively, with 15 bases between them. The CDR3 region has the DNA TGTGCCATCAGCATTCAGGGGCACGAGAACACTGAAGCTTTCTTT. This translates into CAISIQGHENTEAFF.

The chain combines TRBV13 with TRBJ2-7; 7 bases are a match to TRBD1. The V and J ends lost 0 bases and 0 bases, in that order; junction bases with no gene match: 5. The germline V gene encodes CDR1 PRHDT and CDR2 FYEKMQ (reference sequence). The CDR3 extends over 16 amino acids. The chain's CDR3 is CASSLGVGTVSYEQYF. In DNA form, the CDR3 reads TGTGCCAGCAGCTTAGGTGTAGGGACAGTCTCCTACGAGCAGTACTTC.

This chain uses TRBV27 with TRBJ2-5; D may be TRBD1 (6 bases). The CDR3 sequence is 15 residues long. The V end lost 6 bases, the J end lost 1 base, and 15 bases lay between the germline ends. Germline values: CDR1 MNHEY, CDR2 SMNVEV (reference sequence). CDR3 nucleotides: TGTGCCAGCAGCACAGTACAGGGTGTCCAAGAGACCCAGTACTTC. Encoded protein: CASSTVQGVQETQYF.

This clone was recorded only once. CDR3 amino acids: CASSGRTGRVGDTEAFF. Written as DNA, the CDR3 is TGTGCCAGCAGTGGGCGGACAGGGAGGGTAGGGGACACTGAAGCTTTCTTT. The chain is built from TRBV6-1 and TRBJ1-1; 8 nucleotides line up with TRBD1. This CDR3 region has 17 residues. V lost 4 bases, J lost 3 bases, and 13 bases stayed unmatched. In germline, CDR1 is MNHNS, CDR2 SASEGT.

V and J are TRBV6-5 and TRBJ2-7, with 9 bases that match TRBD1. CDR1 and CDR2 from the germline V gene are MNHEY and SVGAGI. Trimming removed 7 bases from V and 0 bases from J; junction bases left unmatched: 7. The CDR3 is made up of 15 amino acids. The CDR3 region is CASTRQGERSYEQYF. In nucleotides, the CDR3 is TGTGCCAGCACTCGACAGGGGGAGCGCTCCTACGAGCAGTACTTC.

The V gene is TRBV7-2, the J gene TRBJ2-2; the D gene could be TRBD1 or TRBD2 (5 bases each). Trimming stripped 2 bases from V and 4 bases from J, with 11 bases between. CDR3 length: 15 amino acids. Germline V CDR1 and CDR2: SGHTA, FQGNSA. Written as DNA, the CDR3 is TGTGCCAGCAGCTTAACGGGACCGGGCACCGGGGAGCTGTTTTTT. It translates to CASSLTGPGTGELFF.

V gene TRBV7-9 combines with J gene TRBJ1-2, with D uncertain. This CDR3 has 12 residues. V lost 1 base and J 5 bases, leaving 5 bases between the germline ends. Germline V gives CDR1 SEHNR, CDR2 FQNEAQ (reference sequence). CDR3 sequence reads: CASSLGGYGYTF. Here the CDR3 DNA reads TGTGCCAGCAGCTTAGGGGGATATGGCTACACCTTC.

V usage is TRBV5-1 and J usage is TRBJ2-7, with 8 nucleotides matching TRBD1. This CDR3 comprises 14 residues. From germline, CDR1 is SGHRS and CDR2 YFSETQ. V dropped 4 bases and J dropped 5; count of bases not matched to a gene: 8. CDR3 loop: CASSTDRVVDEQYF. In nucleotides, the CDR3 is TGCGCCAGCAGCACGGACAGGGTGGTCGACGAGCAGTACTTC.

This chain joins TRBV11-2 and TRBJ1-2; D possibly corresponds to TRBD1 (5 bases). This CDR3 is 14 amino acids long. The V end lost 5 bases, the J end lost 8 bases, and 18 bases lay between the germline ends. The germline CDR1 and CDR2 sequences are SGHAT and FQNNGV. The CDR3 region has the DNA TGTGCCAGCAGCAAAAATCGGGGGACTGGGGGCTACACCTTC. Protein sequence: CASSKNRGTGGYTF. Complete variable domain (other parts from reference TRBV11-2 and TRBJ1-2): EAGVAQSPRYKIIEKRQSVAFWCNPISGHATLYWYQQILGQGPKLLIQFQNNGVVDDSQLPKDRFSAERLKGVDSTLKIQPAKLEDSAVYLCASSKNRGTGGYTFGSGTRLTVV.

This chain connects TRBV29-1 to TRBJ1-1; D unresolved. Trimming took 3 bases from V and 0 from J, leaving 8 bases between them. The germline gives CDR1 SQVTM, CDR2 ANQGSEA. The length of the CDR3 is 13 residues. The CDR3 DNA follows: TGCAGCGTTGATGGGGAAATGAACACTGAAGCTTTCTTT. It codes for CSVDGEMNTEAFF. Supplemented by reference TRBV29-1 and TRBJ1-1, the full variable domain reads SAVISQKPSRDICQRGTSLTIQCQVDSQVTMMFWYRQQPGQSLTLIATANQGSEATYESGFVIDKFPISRPNLTFSTLTVSNMSPEDSSIYLCSVDGEMNTEAFFGQGTRLTVV.

The chain carries TRBV30 and TRBJ1-1; D uncertain. V was clipped by 0 bases and J by 5 bases, with 10 bases between them. Germline V gene data show CDR1 as GTSNPN and CDR2 as SVGIG (reference sequence). The CDR3 is 13 amino acids. The CDR3 sequence is CAWSVQPGTEAFF. DNA of the CDR3: TGTGCCTGGAGTGTACAGCCGGGGACTGAAGCTTTCTTT.

J is TRBJ2-7 and V is TRBV5-1; 7 bases line up with TRBD1. Trimming removed 5 bases from V and 4 bases from J; junction bases left unmatched: 12. This CDR3 spans 15 amino acids. Germline CDR1 and CDR2: SGHRS and YFSETQ. CDR3 nucleotide sequence: TGCGCCAGCAGGCCTCGGGGACAGACACATTACGAGCAGTACTTC. Protein product: CASRPRGQTHYEQYF.

This rearrangement joins TRBV7-9 to TRBJ2-1; possible D gene TRBD2, 6 bases. Trimming removed 7 bases at V and 9 bases at J, with 10 bases between. Germline V gene lookup returns CDR1 SEHNR and CDR2 FQNEAQ (reference sequence). The CDR3 is made up of 11 amino acids. The CDR3: CASNVGGEQFF. The CDR3 bases are TGTGCCAGCAATGTCGGGGGTGAGCAGTTCTTC.

V usage is TRBV11-2 and J usage is TRBJ2-2, with unresolved D. Trimming removed 5 bases at V and 4 bases at J, with 11 bases between. The CDR3 has 14 amino acids. The V gene's germline CDR1 is SGHAT and CDR2 FQNNGV. CDR3 in DNA: TGTGCCAGCAGCCATACGGTCAGCACCGGGGAGCTGTTTTTT. Translating it yields CASSHTVSTGELFF.

V gene TRBV5-1 combines with J gene TRBJ2-3, with 9 bases aligning to TRBD1. CDR1 is SGHRS and CDR2 is YFSETQ in the germline V gene. The CDR3 is made up of 14 amino acids. V lost 4 bases to trimming and J lost 3 bases; unmatched junction nucleotides: 3. CDR3 DNA sequence: TGCGCCAGCAGCAGGACAGGGGTTACAGATACGCAGTATTTT. Translation: CASSRTGVTDTQYF.